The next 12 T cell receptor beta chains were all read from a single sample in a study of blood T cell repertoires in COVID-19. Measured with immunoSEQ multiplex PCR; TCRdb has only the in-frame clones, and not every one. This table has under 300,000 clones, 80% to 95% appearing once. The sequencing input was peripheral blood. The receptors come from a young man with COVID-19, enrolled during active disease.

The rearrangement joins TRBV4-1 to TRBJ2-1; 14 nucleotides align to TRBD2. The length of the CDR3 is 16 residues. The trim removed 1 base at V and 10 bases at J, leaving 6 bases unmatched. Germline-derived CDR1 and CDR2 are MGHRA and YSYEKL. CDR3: CASSQGGTSGGNEQFF. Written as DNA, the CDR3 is TGCGCCAGCAGCCAAGGAGGGACTAGCGGGGGAAACGAGCAGTTCTTC.

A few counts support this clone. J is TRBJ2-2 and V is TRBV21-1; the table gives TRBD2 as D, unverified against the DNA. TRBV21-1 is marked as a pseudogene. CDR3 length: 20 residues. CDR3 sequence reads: CASSTVQGLAGLASTGELFF. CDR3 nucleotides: TGTGCCAGCAGCACAGTGCAGGGTCTAGCGGGTTTAGCGAGCACCGGGGAGCTGTTTTTT.

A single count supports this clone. The CDR3 protein is CASSEGGYNEQFF. In nucleotides, the CDR3 is TGTGCCAGCAGTGAGGGGGGCTACAATGAGCAGTTCTTC. This chain connects TRBV2 to TRBJ2-1; a possible D gene is TRBD2 (6 bases). Trimming removed 3 bases at V and 3 bases at J, with 6 bases between. Germline V lookup: CDR1 SNHLY, CDR2 FYNNEI. The CDR3 loop spans 13 amino acids.

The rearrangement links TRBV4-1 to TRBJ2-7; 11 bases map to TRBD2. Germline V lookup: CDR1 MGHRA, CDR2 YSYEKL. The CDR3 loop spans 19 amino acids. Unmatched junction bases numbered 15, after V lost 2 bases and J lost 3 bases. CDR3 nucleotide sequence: TGCGCCAGCAGCCAAATTTCTAGCGGGGGGTCCCGATGGCACTACGAGCAGTACTTC. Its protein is CASSQISSGGSRWHYEQYF.

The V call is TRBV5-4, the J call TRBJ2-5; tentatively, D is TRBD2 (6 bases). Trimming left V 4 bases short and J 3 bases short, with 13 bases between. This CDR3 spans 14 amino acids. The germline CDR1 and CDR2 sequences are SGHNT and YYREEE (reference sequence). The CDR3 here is CASSHRWGEETQYF. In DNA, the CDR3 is TGTGCCAGCAGCCACAGGTGGGGGGAAGAGACCCAGTACTTC.

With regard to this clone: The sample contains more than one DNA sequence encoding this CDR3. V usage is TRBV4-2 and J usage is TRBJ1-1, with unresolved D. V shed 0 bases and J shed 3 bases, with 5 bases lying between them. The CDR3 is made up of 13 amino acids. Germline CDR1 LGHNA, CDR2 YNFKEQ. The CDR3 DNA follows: TGTGCCAGCAGCCAAGACCGGGACACTGAAGCTTTCTTT. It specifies CASSQDRDTEAFF.

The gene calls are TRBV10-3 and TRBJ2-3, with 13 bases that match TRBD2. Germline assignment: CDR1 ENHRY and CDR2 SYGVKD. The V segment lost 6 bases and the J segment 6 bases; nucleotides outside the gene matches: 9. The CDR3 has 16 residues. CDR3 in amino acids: CAISDGLAGAHDTQYF. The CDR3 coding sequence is TGTGCCATCAGCGACGGACTAGCGGGGGCCCACGATACGCAGTATTTT.

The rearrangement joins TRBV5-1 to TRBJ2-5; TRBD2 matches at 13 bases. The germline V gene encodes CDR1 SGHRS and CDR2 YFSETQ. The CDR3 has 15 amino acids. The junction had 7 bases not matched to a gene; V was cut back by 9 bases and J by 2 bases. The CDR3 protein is CATTTSGGSQETQYF. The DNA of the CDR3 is TGCGCCACCACGACTAGCGGGGGGTCTCAAGAGACCCAGTACTTC.

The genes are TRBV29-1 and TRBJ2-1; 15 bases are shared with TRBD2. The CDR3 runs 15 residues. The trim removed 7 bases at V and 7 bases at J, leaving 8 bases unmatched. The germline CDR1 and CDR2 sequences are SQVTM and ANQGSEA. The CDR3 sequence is CSAGTSGGTLNEQFF. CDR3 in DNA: TGCAGCGCCGGGACTAGCGGGGGGACTTTAAATGAGCAGTTCTTC.

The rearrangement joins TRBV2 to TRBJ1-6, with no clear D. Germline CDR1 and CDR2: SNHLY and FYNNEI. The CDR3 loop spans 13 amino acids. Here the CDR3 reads CALRAEGSSPLHF. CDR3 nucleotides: TGTGCTCTGAGGGCGGAAGGAAGTTCACCCCTCCACTTT.

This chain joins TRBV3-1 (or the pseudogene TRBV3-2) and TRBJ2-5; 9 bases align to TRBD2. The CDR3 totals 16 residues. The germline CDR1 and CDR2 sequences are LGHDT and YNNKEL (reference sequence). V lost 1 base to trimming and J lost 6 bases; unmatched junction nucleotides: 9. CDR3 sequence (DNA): TGTGCCAGCAGCCAAGGAGGGGCGGGGGGGCTGAAGACCCAGTACTTC. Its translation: CASSQGGAGGLKTQYF.

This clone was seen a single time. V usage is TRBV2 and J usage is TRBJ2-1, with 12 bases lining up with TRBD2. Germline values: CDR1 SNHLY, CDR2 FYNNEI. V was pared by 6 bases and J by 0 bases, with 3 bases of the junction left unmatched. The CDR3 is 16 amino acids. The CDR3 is CASSQTSGGSYNEQFF. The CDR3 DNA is TGTGCCAGCAGCCAGACTAGCGGGGGCTCCTACAATGAGCAGTTCTTC.